Shown below are 27 T cell receptor beta chains from a single sample sequenced in a study of early T cells in non-severe SARS-CoV-2 infection. TCRdb reprocessed the 5' RACE reads with MiXCR, giving one entry per CDR3 protein. This table has tens of thousands of distinct CDR3 sequences, around 7% appearing once. This specimen consisted of whole blood, obtained at baseline. The receptors originated from an adult who was a healthcare worker with PCR-confirmed SARS-CoV-2 infection or an uninfected control (not recorded which).

This clonotype was seen only a few times. The genes are TRBV7-9 and TRBJ1-5, with 10 positions matching TRBD1. This CDR3 spans 16 amino acids. Germline assignment: CDR1 SEHNR and CDR2 FQNEAQ (reference sequence). Unmatched junction bases numbered 6, after V lost 5 bases and J lost 2 bases. The CDR3 loop is CASSADRGLGNQPQHF. DNA for the CDR3: TGTGCCAGCAGCGCAGACAGGGGGCTAGGCAATCAGCCCCAGCATTTT.

V usage is TRBV7-2 and J usage is TRBJ1-1; D is ambiguous. The CDR3 loop spans 13 amino acids. V dropped 5 bases and J dropped 10 bases, with 17 bases sitting between them. Germline CDR1 and CDR2: SGHTA and FQGNSA. Here the CDR3 reads CASSPDVGTTAFF. The CDR3 nucleotides read TGTGCCAGCAGCCCCGACGTTGGTACAACAGCTTTCTTT. The whole variable domain, filled in from reference TRBV7-2 and TRBJ1-1, reads GAGVSQSPSNKVTEKGKDVELRCDPISGHTALYWYRQSLGQGLEFLIYFQGNSAPDKSGLPSDRFSAERTGGSVSTLTIQRTQQEDSAVYLCASSPDVGTTAFFGQGTRLTVV.

This clonotype was observed a few times. The chain links TRBV3-1 to TRBJ2-7, with 16 nucleotides matching TRBD2. Germline-derived CDR1 and CDR2 are LGHDT and YNNKEL (reference sequence). Germline trimming cut 2 bases from V and 0 bases from J; bases unmatched to any gene: 7. The CDR3 length is 19 residues. The CDR3 region is CASSQKGLAGGHPSYEQYF. Written as DNA, the CDR3 is TGTGCCAGCAGCCAAAAGGGACTAGCGGGAGGGCACCCCTCCTACGAGCAGTACTTC.

The chain employs TRBV20-1 and TRBJ1-5, with D unclear. V gave up 0 bases and J gave up 3 bases, with 12 bases separating them. This CDR3 contains 15 residues. In germline, CDR1 is DFQATT, CDR2 SNEGSKA (reference sequence). CDR3 residues: CSAREGIQTNQPQHF. CDR3 DNA sequence: TGCAGTGCTAGAGAGGGGATCCAGACCAATCAGCCCCAGCATTTT.

In this sample, this clonotype turned up a few times. The CDR3 nucleotides read TGTGCCAGCAGCCACTCATGGGGGGCTAGCGGGATAGGGAATGAGCAGTTCTTC. This sequence encodes CASSHSWGASGIGNEQFF. This rearrangement joins TRBV3-1 to TRBJ2-1; TRBD2 agrees at 9 bases. V trimming: 3 bases; J trimming: 7 bases; junction bases outside the gene matches: 16. The germline V gene has CDR1 LGHDT and CDR2 YNNKEL (reference sequence). This CDR3 is built from 18 residues.

The chain joins TRBV4-3 to TRBJ2-7; D not certain. This CDR3 has 15 amino acids. Germline V gives CDR1 LGHNA, CDR2 YSLEER. Deletions cut 0 bases from V and 5 bases from J, with 14 bases between. The CDR3 region is CASSQEWRESDEQYF. The CDR3 region has the DNA TGCGCCAGCAGCCAAGAATGGAGAGAGTCCGACGAGCAGTACTTC.

This clonotype has at least ten counts. The rearrangement uses TRBV28 and TRBJ2-7; unclear D gene. Germline CDR1 reads MDHEN; CDR2 reads SYDVKM. The CDR3 is made up of 16 amino acids. V was clipped by 2 bases and J by 0 bases, with 14 bases between them. The CDR3 is CASSLAWVQSSYEQYF. The DNA for the CDR3 is TGTGCCAGCAGTTTAGCATGGGTCCAAAGCTCCTACGAGCAGTACTTC.

This clonotype was observed at least ten times. This chain links TRBV7-2 with TRBJ2-7, with 8 bases lining up with TRBD2. The CDR3 is made up of 15 amino acids. The germline gives CDR1 SGHTA, CDR2 FQGNSA. V shed 0 bases and J 2 bases; nucleotides not matched to a gene: 3. CDR3 coding DNA: TGTGCCAGCAGCTTAGCAGCGGGGGCGGCCTACGAGCAGTACTTC. Residues: CASSLAAGAAYEQYF.

This clonotype has more than one count but fewer than ten. The J gene is TRBJ1-6, the V gene TRBV28; 7 nucleotides agree with TRBD1. Unmatched junction bases numbered 14, after V lost 6 bases and J lost 9 bases. The germline CDR1 and CDR2 sequences are MDHEN and SYDVKM. The CDR3 consists of 16 residues. DNA for the CDR3: TGTGCCAGCAGATCCCCGACAGGGATCGGGATTTCACCCCTCCACTTT. It encodes CASRSPTGIGISPLHF.

This clonotype was counted many times. V is TRBV25-1 and J is TRBJ1-5; D remains ambiguous. This CDR3 region has 13 residues. V was clipped by 3 bases and J by 6 bases, with 9 bases between them. Germline CDR1 and CDR2: MGHDK and SYGVNS. CDR3: CASSDGGFQPQHF. As DNA, the CDR3 is TGTGCCAGCAGTGATGGTGGGTTTCAGCCCCAGCATTTT.

This clonotype was seen ten or more times. At one of its ends the junction is not consistent with the germline gene, which may arise from a read error. The V call is TRBV7-7, the J call TRBJ2-3; either TRBD1 or TRBD2 may fit D (5 bases each). CDR3 length: 13 amino acids. Germline lookup yields CDR1 SSHAT and CDR2 FNYEAQ (reference sequence). The CDR3 nucleotides read TGTGCTAGCAGCTCCGGGACGACGGATACGCAGTATTTT. Its translation is CASSSGTTDTQYF.

This clonotype has only a few counts. This sequence joins TRBV7-2 and TRBJ2-7; D call uncertain. The CDR3 has 14 residues. CDR1 SGHTA and CDR2 FQGNSA come from the germline V gene. V was shortened by 2 bases and J by 5 bases, with 13 bases between the two germline ends. This chain's CDR3 is CASSLIDRPDEQYF. CDR3 DNA sequence: TGTGCCAGCAGCTTAATTGACCGGCCTGACGAGCAGTACTTC.

This clonotype has only a few counts. This chain links TRBV12-3 or TRBV12-4 with TRBJ2-3; TRBD1 matches 9 bases. V shed 5 bases and J 0 bases; nucleotides not matched to a gene: 3. The CDR3 has 15 residues. The CDR3 bases are TGTGCCAGCAGTCCGGGGACAGGGAGCACAGATACGCAGTATTTT. Translating gives CASSPGTGSTDTQYF.

In this sample, this clonotype turned up many times. This chain connects TRBV4-3 to TRBJ2-1; the D is unclear. Trimming took off 0 bases at V and 8 bases at J, with 17 bases between the two ends. The CDR3 has 16 residues. Germline CDR1 reads LGHNA; CDR2 reads YSLEER. The DNA of the CDR3 is TGCGCCAGCAGCCAAGATAGTGTCCAGACTTCGTATGAGCAGTTCTTC. It translates to CASSQDSVQTSYEQFF.

The chain carries TRBV23-1 and TRBJ2-7; TRBD1 agrees at 12 bases. TRBV23-1 is reported as an ORF; its role is uncertain. The CDR3 extends over 17 amino acids. Losses at the gene ends were 3 bases for V and 3 bases for J; bases not matched to a gene: 9. CDR3 in DNA: TGCGCCAGCAGTCAGTCCCTATGGGACAGGGGGCTCTACGAGCAGTACGTC. This codes for CASSQSLWDRGLYEQYV.

This clonotype has a handful of counts. The rearrangement uses TRBV12-3 or TRBV12-4 and TRBJ2-5; D unclear. V was pared by 1 base and J by 0 bases, with 6 bases between. The CDR3 spans 14 residues. The CDR3 spells CASSLGQHQETQYF. In DNA, the CDR3 is TGTGCCAGCAGTTTAGGGCAGCACCAAGAGACCCAGTACTTC.

This chain connects TRBV28 to TRBJ2-7; tentatively, D is TRBD1 (6 bases). V lost 10 bases and J 0 bases, leaving 10 bases between the germline ends. The CDR3 is made up of 12 amino acids. From germline, CDR1 is MDHEN and CDR2 SYDVKM. The CDR3 spells CATGTSSYEQYF. The DNA for the CDR3 is TGTGCCACCGGGACATCCTCCTACGAGCAGTACTTC.

This clonotype occurred many times. The chain employs TRBV7-2 and TRBJ2-3; D is ambiguous. V shed 5 bases and J shed 5 bases, with 5 bases lying between them. The CDR3 runs 11 residues. Germline V gene sequence: CDR1 SGHTA, CDR2 FQGNSA. The CDR3 bases are TGTGCCAGCAGCAACGGAGATACGCAGTATTTT. This translates into CASSNGDTQYF.

A remark on this clonotype: At one end, the junction sequence differs from germline, possibly due to a read error. CDR3 DNA: TGTGCCAGCAGCCAAGGGCCCCTCTCCTACAAGCAGTACTTC. It yields the protein CASSQGPLSYKQYF. The gene calls are TRBV3-1 and TRBJ2-7; no clear D gene. The germline V gene has CDR1 LGHDT and CDR2 YNNKEL (reference sequence). CDR3 size: 14 residues.

Only a few counts were recorded for this clonotype. The chain couples TRBV7-9 to TRBJ2-5; perhaps D is TRBD1 or TRBD2 (5 bases each). V lost 2 bases, J lost 5 bases, and 12 bases lay in between. Germline CDR1 and CDR2: SEHNR and FQNEAQ (reference sequence). The CDR3 has 14 residues. CDR3 in amino acids: CASSLYSRDETQYF. For the CDR3, the DNA is TGTGCCAGCAGCTTATACAGCCGGGACGAGACCCAGTACTTC.

The sample holds many counts of this clonotype. The V gene is TRBV13, the J gene TRBJ1-5; D unclear. The CDR3 runs 15 residues. In germline, CDR1 is PRHDT, CDR2 FYEKMQ (reference sequence). The V end was cut by 0 bases, the J end by 0 bases, with 6 bases between. The CDR3 loop is CASSLGSFSNQPQHF. The CDR3 DNA reads TGTGCCAGCAGCTTAGGTAGCTTTAGCAATCAGCCCCAGCATTTT.

This clonotype appeared many times. The chain carries TRBV5-6 and TRBJ1-2; D gene unclear. Germline V gene lookup returns CDR1 SGHDT and CDR2 YYEEEE. The ends were cut back, 4 bases at V and 0 bases at J, with 4 bases in the middle. This CDR3 is 12 amino acids long. The CDR3 sequence is CASSGANYGYTF. The CDR3 bases are TGTGCCAGCAGCGGAGCTAACTATGGCTACACCTTC.

This sequence joins TRBV19 and TRBJ1-5; D remains ambiguous. The ends were cut back, 6 bases at V and 3 bases at J, with 18 bases in the middle. This CDR3 is 16 amino acids long. Germline V gene data show CDR1 as LNHDA and CDR2 as SQIVND (reference sequence). CDR3 in DNA: TGTGCCAGTAGCCCAGTGTCAATGGGAACCAATCAGCCCCAGCATTTT. Protein sequence: CASSPVSMGTNQPQHF.

This clonotype was counted ten times or more. This chain joins TRBV30 and TRBJ1-4, with 7 bases aligning to TRBD1. Germline-derived CDR1 and CDR2 are GTSNPN and SVGIG (reference sequence). This CDR3 spans 18 amino acids. The J segment lost 0 bases and the V segment lost 3 bases, leaving 13 bases of the junction unmatched. CDR3 protein: CAWSSDRDVPPTNEKLFF. CDR3 bases: TGTGCCTGGAGCAGTGACAGGGACGTTCCCCCAACTAATGAAAAACTGTTTTTT.

This clonotype has only a few counts. The junction departs from germline at one end; a sequencing error may be responsible. V usage is TRBV27 and J usage is TRBJ1-1; D not resolved. The CDR3 runs 14 residues. Germline CDR1 is MNHEY and CDR2 is SMNVEV (reference sequence). The CDR3 sequence: CASSLSWEGTEAFF. The CDR3 DNA reads as TGTGCCAGCAGTCTATCGTGGGAAGGGACTGAAGCTTTCTTT.

This clonotype was found many times. The chain employs TRBV12-3 or TRBV12-4 and TRBJ2-3; tentative D call: TRBD1 (5 bases). The CDR3 extends over 16 amino acids. The ends were cut back, 3 bases at V and 1 base at J, with 14 bases in the middle. In DNA form, the CDR3 reads TGTGCCAGCAGTTTTATGGACACTCTAGGCACAGATACGCAGTATTTT. It codes for CASSFMDTLGTDTQYF.

This clonotype was seen ten or more times. The chain is built from TRBV19 and TRBJ2-1; 11 bases align to TRBD2. Trimming at V came to 3 bases and at J to 3 bases, leaving 4 bases not matched to a gene. CDR3 length: 16 amino acids. CDR1 LNHDA and CDR2 SQIVND come from the germline V gene (reference sequence). The CDR3 sequence is CASSIFGTSGYNEQFF. The CDR3 DNA follows: TGTGCCAGTAGTATTTTCGGGACTAGCGGCTACAATGAGCAGTTCTTC.